These T cell receptor beta chains were read from a single sample in a study of type 1 regulatory T cells. Via MiXCR, TCRdb re-called the reads, giving one row per CDR3 protein. The sample includes around 88,000 distinct CDR3 sequences, roughly 31% seen only once; the top ten take about 2%. Material for sequencing was CD4+ T cells, either the whole sample or a sorted fraction (not recorded which). These receptors all stem from a human donor in good health. CDR3s leave out the opening cysteine and the closing phenylalanine or tryptophan. Rows give clone size only sometimes, using once, few, many, or a class for an expanded clone.

J | V | size | CDR3
TRBJ2-3 | TRBV7-2 | . | ASSLEGPPSTDTQY
TRBJ1-2 | TRBV5-1 | few | ASSPDSLGDYGYT
TRBJ2-5 | TRBV5-4 | few | ASSPFRVLEDQETQY
TRBJ2-7 | TRBV10-3 | few | AISGGSGNSVYEQY
TRBJ2-7 | TRBV28 | . | ASSLAGVVYEQY
TRBJ1-5 | TRBV3-1 | . | ASSRAGQNNQPQH
TRBJ2-7 | TRBV18 | . | ASSPPGQAYEQY
TRBJ2-1 | TRBV5-1 | . | ASSLEGLAYNEQF
TRBJ2-1 | TRBV19 | . | ASSIRLAGTDNEQF
TRBJ2-3 | TRBV5-1 | . | ASSLAAGLAGTDTQY
TRBJ2-7 | TRBV7-9 | . | ASSVGFQGVPEQY
TRBJ1-1 | TRBV20-1 | few | SASPSDGDTEAF
TRBJ2-7 | TRBV28 | few | ASSKPGQGSLEQY
TRBJ2-2 | TRBV5-4 | . | ASSFWTGVNTGELF
TRBJ1-1 | TRBV12-3/TRBV12-4 | . | ASSWEGVNTEAF
TRBJ2-2 | TRBV19 | . | ASTQGQRIGELF
TRBJ2-1 | TRBV5-1 | . | ASSPVGARNSYNEQF
TRBJ2-1 | TRBV6-2/TRBV6-3 | . | ASSYMPRGGSYNEQF
TRBJ2-3 | TRBV20-1 | . | SARDGASTDTQY
TRBJ2-7 | TRBV7-9 | . | ASSLTPGIHEQY
TRBJ2-2 | TRBV24-1 | few | ATSATGPNTGELF
TRBJ1-5 | TRBV3-1 | few | ASSQEGLGRPQH
TRBJ2-1 | TRBV5-5 | . | ASSLVRGRASGSPYNEQF
TRBJ2-7 | TRBV3-1 | . | ASSPWAHEQY
TRBJ1-1 | TRBV5-1 | few | ASQKTGGGDTEAF
TRBJ1-1 | TRBV10-3 | . | AISEVNTEAF
TRBJ2-1 | TRBV19 | . | ASSGDISSYNEQF
TRBJ2-5 | TRBV7-2 | . | ASSLGQTQY
TRBJ2-5 | TRBV30 | . | AWSVLRQGETQY
TRBJ2-7 | TRBV7-9 | few | ASSLVPAAYEQY
TRBJ1-3 | TRBV6-5 | . | ASSYFGTGSSGNTIY
TRBJ2-3 | TRBV7-3 | once | ASSLDDRTDTQY
TRBJ2-7 | TRBV7-9 | . | ASSTLAGSDEQY
TRBJ2-1 | TRBV28 | . | ASRAGTPYNEQF
TRBJ1-1 | TRBV20-1 | . | SAREQGSFTEAF
TRBJ2-7 | TRBV28 | . | ASRDRVYEQY
TRBJ2-7 | TRBV4-1 | few | ASSQVSPNRDSYEQY
TRBJ2-7 | TRBV4-3 | few | ASSQEPGYEQY
TRBJ2-1 | TRBV7-9 | . | ASSLGTGIYNEQF
TRBJ2-1 | TRBV2 | few | ASKASGKGSSYNEQF
TRBJ2-3 | TRBV19 | few | ASSRTGKDTQY
TRBJ2-2 | TRBV28 | few | ASSFNDRVNTGELF
TRBJ2-1 | TRBV7-2 | . | ASSLCLACEQF
TRBJ1-1 | TRBV7-2 | many | ASSLEENTEAF
TRBJ2-7 | TRBV29-1 | few | SAETSSGEQY
TRBJ2-1 | TRBV5-1 | few | ASSSPGTGNFDYNEQF
TRBJ2-3 | TRBV7-2 | few | ASIHTGDSDTQY
TRBJ2-5 | TRBV29-1 | once | SAEQGNVGETQY
TRBJ2-5 | TRBV7-6 | . | ASRGNREEETQY
TRBJ1-1 | TRBV3-1 | . | ASSQIDTHTEAF
TRBJ2-7 | TRBV7-2 | many | ASSRQESSYEQY
TRBJ2-3 | TRBV5-1 | few | ASSLTGGRDTQY
TRBJ2-4 | TRBV5-1 | once | ASGQTSGGNIQY
TRBJ2-3 | TRBV30 | few | AWTSDPRDTQY
TRBJ1-3 | TRBV29-1 | . | SAEDRGTVNTIY
TRBJ2-3 | TRBV7-2 | few | ASSLAQTTSAQGTQY
TRBJ2-7 | TRBV7-2 | . | ASSLLPISGRAYEQY
TRBJ2-5 | TRBV10-2 | few | ASTPDRDQETQY
TRBJ2-2 | TRBV6-1 | few | ASRRDSIYTGELF
TRBJ2-1 | TRBV7-2 | . | ASSLGTSGIEEQF